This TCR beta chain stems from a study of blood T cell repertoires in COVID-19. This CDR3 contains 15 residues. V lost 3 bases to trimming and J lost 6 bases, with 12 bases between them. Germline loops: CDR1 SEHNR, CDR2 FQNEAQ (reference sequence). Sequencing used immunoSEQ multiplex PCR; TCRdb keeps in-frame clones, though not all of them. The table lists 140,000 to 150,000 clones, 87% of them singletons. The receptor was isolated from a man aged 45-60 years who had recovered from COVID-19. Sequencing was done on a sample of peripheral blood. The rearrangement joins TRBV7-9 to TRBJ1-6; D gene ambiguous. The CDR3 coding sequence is TGTGCCAGCAGCTTCCAGGAAGACCTTAATTCACCCCTCCACTTT. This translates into CASSFQEDLNSPLHF.